Detailed here is one T cell receptor (beta chain). The antigen is unknown. The source of the sample is a study of shared clonotypes between healthy human individuals. The naive CD8 population came from CD45RO-negative cells selected for CCR7, without terminally differentiated effector memory CD45RA+ cells. Healthy adults negative for HIV, lacking recent acute infections or vaccinations, served as donors. Trimming took 1 base from V and 1 from J, leaving 10 bases between them. Germline CDR1 reads SEHNR; CDR2 reads FQNEAQ (reference sequence). This CDR3 is 15 amino acids long. Samples underwent the assay at deep level. Researchers divided each subset's genomic DNA evenly across several immunoSEQ plates. Generated by immunoSEQ multiplex PCR, the TCRdb table keeps only in-frame clones and is missing some. This repertoire shows around 1.9 million clones, just over 90% found once; its top ten account for around 1.7%.

Study-wide points: Non-shared clonotypes had lower generation probabilities than those shared by all four donors.

The origin of this receptor is a man in his late teens or twenties in good health. Some clones in this sample may be carry-over from other donors' samples. J is TRBJ1-1 and V is TRBV7-9; a possible D gene is TRBD1 (5 bases). The sequenced material came from naive CD8+ T cells from PBMCs. The CDR3 loop is CASSLGPGPNTEAFF. As DNA, the CDR3 is TGTGCCAGCAGCTTAGGACCGGGACCGAACACTGAAGCTTTCTTT.